These T cell receptor beta chains were read from a single sample in a study of cytomegalovirus exposure and HLA in healthy donors. Repertoires were generated with immunoSEQ multiplex PCR, while TCRdb's copy carries only in-frame clones and drops some. The sample carries approximately 200,000 clones, 79% recorded once. The sequencing sample was made of PBMCs. Receptor source: a girl under 18 in good health and CMV-seropositive. Both conserved end residues are part of each CDR3. A D gene is named only where the DNA matches it firmly. Not every row has a clone size; where given, it reads once, few, many or a size class.

J gene: TRBJ2-7
clone size: .
D gene: .
V gene: TRBV15
CDR3 protein: CATSRDHYEQYF
CDR3 DNA: TGTGCCACCAGCAGAGACCACTACGAGCAGTACTTC

J gene: TRBJ2-3
clone size: .
D gene: .
V gene: TRBV30
CDR3 protein: CAWKGRDYTDTQYF
CDR3 DNA: TGTGCCTGGAAGGGCAGGGATTACACAGATACGCAGTATTTT

J gene: TRBJ2-3
clone size: .
D gene: .
V gene: TRBV4-1
CDR3 protein: CASSQAWRTDTQYF
CDR3 DNA: TGCGCCAGCAGCCAAGCTTGGCGGACAGATACGCAGTATTTT

J gene: TRBJ1-2
clone size: .
D gene: TRBD1
V gene: TRBV29-1
CDR3 protein: CSVGWTGREDYGYTF
CDR3 DNA: TGCAGCGTTGGGTGGACAGGGCGAGAAGACTATGGCTACACCTTC

J gene: TRBJ2-2
clone size: once
D gene: .
V gene: TRBV30
CDR3 protein: CAWSRNRAGGQLFF
CDR3 DNA: TGTGCCTGGAGTCGCAATAGGGCAGGGGGGCAGCTGTTTTTT

J gene: TRBJ2-7
clone size: .
D gene: TRBD2
V gene: TRBV7-2
CDR3 protein: CASSLAAGGPFGEQYF
CDR3 DNA: TGTGCCAGCAGCTTAGCGGCGGGGGGGCCATTTGGCGAGCAGTACTTC

J gene: TRBJ2-2
clone size: .
D gene: TRBD2
V gene: TRBV7-9
CDR3 protein: CASSLSGTTGELFF
CDR3 DNA: TGTGCCAGCAGCCTCAGCGGGACGACCGGGGAGCTGTTTTTT

J gene: TRBJ2-6
clone size: .
D gene: TRBD1
V gene: TRBV11-3
CDR3 protein: CASSIGTAGANVLTF
CDR3 DNA: TGTGCCAGCAGCATCGGGACAGCTGGGGCCAACGTCCTGACTTTC

J gene: TRBJ1-2
clone size: .
D gene: .
V gene: TRBV27
CDR3 protein: CASSPLGGKAYGYTF
CDR3 DNA: TGTGCCAGCAGCCCCTTGGGAGGAAAAGCCTATGGCTACACCTTC

J gene: TRBJ2-7
clone size: .
D gene: TRBD1
V gene: TRBV7-9
CDR3 protein: CASSLRPGQGGGYEQYF
CDR3 DNA: TGTGCCAGCAGCTTGCGCCCGGGACAGGGAGGGGGTTACGAGCAGTACTTC

J gene: TRBJ1-3
clone size: few
D gene: .
V gene: TRBV15
CDR3 protein: CATSRGTATVTHSGNTIYF
CDR3 DNA: TGTGCCACCAGCAGAGGGACAGCCACAGTAACACACTCTGGAAACACCATATATTTT

J gene: TRBJ1-6
clone size: .
D gene: TRBD1
V gene: TRBV6-4
CDR3 protein: CASSGRQGSPLHF
CDR3 DNA: TGTGCCAGCAGTGGCCGACAGGGATCACCCCTCCACTTT

J gene: TRBJ2-1
clone size: .
D gene: .
V gene: TRBV5-6
CDR3 protein: CASSAMGPLRNEQFF
CDR3 DNA: TGTGCCAGCAGCGCGATGGGCCCCTTACGGAATGAGCAGTTCTTC

J gene: TRBJ2-2
clone size: .
D gene: TRBD2
V gene: TRBV5-1
CDR3 protein: CASSPEIGTTYTGELFF
CDR3 DNA: TGCGCCAGCAGTCCTGAGATTGGGACTACTTACACCGGGGAGCTGTTTTTT

J gene: TRBJ1-1
clone size: .
D gene: TRBD1
V gene: TRBV5-5
CDR3 protein: CASSRGQMNTEAFF
CDR3 DNA: TGTGCCAGCAGCCGGGGACAGATGAACACTGAAGCTTTCTTT

J gene: TRBJ2-3
clone size: few
D gene: .
V gene: TRBV7-8
CDR3 protein: CASSLGRAPQYF
CDR3 DNA: TGTGCCAGCAGCTTAGGGAGGGCCCCGCAGTATTTT

J gene: TRBJ1-2
clone size: few
D gene: .
V gene: TRBV5-4
CDR3 protein: CASSLTGGFYGYTF
CDR3 DNA: TGTGCCAGCAGCTTGACGGGGGGGTTTTATGGCTACACCTTC

J gene: TRBJ2-7
clone size: few
D gene: .
V gene: TRBV4-3
CDR3 protein: CASSQDTDPGNTKDF
CDR3 DNA: TGCGCCAGCAGCCAAGATACAGATCCGGGGAATACTAAGGACTTC

J gene: TRBJ1-2
clone size: .
D gene: .
V gene: TRBV7-9
CDR3 protein: CASSLETGRRFGGYTF
CDR3 DNA: TGTGCCAGCAGCTTAGAAACAGGGCGTAGGTTTGGAGGCTACACCTTC

J gene: TRBJ1-6
clone size: .
D gene: .
V gene: TRBV6-1
CDR3 protein: CASRETTGYSPLHF
CDR3 DNA: TGTGCCAGCAGAGAGACCACGGGTTATTCACCCCTCCACTTT

J gene: TRBJ2-2
clone size: .
D gene: TRBD1
V gene: TRBV5-4
CDR3 protein: CASSPGRDSANTGELFF
CDR3 DNA: TGTGCCAGCAGCCCGGGACGGGACAGCGCGAACACCGGGGAGCTGTTTTTT

J gene: TRBJ2-1
clone size: .
D gene: TRBD2
V gene: TRBV5-1
CDR3 protein: CASNMLAGDYNEQFF
CDR3 DNA: TGCGCCAGCAATATGCTAGCGGGGGATTACAATGAGCAGTTCTTC

J gene: TRBJ2-1
clone size: .
D gene: TRBD2
V gene: TRBV7-2
CDR3 protein: CASSLGAGGNEQFF
CDR3 DNA: TGTGCCAGCAGCTTAGGAGCGGGAGGCAATGAGCAGTTCTTC

J gene: TRBJ1-1
clone size: once
D gene: TRBD1
V gene: TRBV6-5
CDR3 protein: CASSLTGGNTEAFF
CDR3 DNA: TGTGCCAGCAGTCTAACAGGGGGTAACACTGAAGCTTTCTTT

J gene: TRBJ1-1
clone size: .
D gene: .
V gene: TRBV2
CDR3 protein: CASRLTGDTEAFF
CDR3 DNA: TGTGCCAGCAGACTGACAGGAGACACTGAAGCTTTCTTT

J gene: TRBJ2-5
clone size: .
D gene: .
V gene: TRBV7-9
CDR3 protein: CASSFPGTKETQYF
CDR3 DNA: TGTGCCAGCAGCTTCCCCGGGACAAAAGAGACCCAGTACTTC

J gene: TRBJ2-1
clone size: .
D gene: .
V gene: TRBV4-3
CDR3 protein: CASSQDHTAGWTYNEQFF
CDR3 DNA: TGCGCCAGCAGCCAAGATCATACGGCGGGGTGGACCTACAATGAGCAGTTCTTC

J gene: TRBJ2-5
clone size: .
D gene: TRBD1
V gene: TRBV18
CDR3 protein: CASSPDRGETQYF
CDR3 DNA: TGTGCCAGCTCTCCGGACAGGGGAGAGACCCAGTACTTC

J gene: TRBJ2-7
clone size: few
D gene: .
V gene: TRBV4-1
CDR3 protein: CASSHPRGEQYF
CDR3 DNA: TGCGCCAGCAGCCACCCCAGGGGCGAGCAGTACTTC

J gene: TRBJ2-1
clone size: .
D gene: .
V gene: TRBV19
CDR3 protein: CASSSGEQFF
CDR3 DNA: TGTGCCAGTAGCTCAGGAGAGCAGTTCTTC

J gene: TRBJ1-3
clone size: .
D gene: TRBD1
V gene: TRBV2
CDR3 protein: CASTSDRVRNTIYF
CDR3 DNA: TGTGCCAGCACCTCGGACAGGGTCAGGAACACCATATATTTT

J gene: TRBJ2-1
clone size: few
D gene: .
V gene: TRBV27
CDR3 protein: CASSFQGNEQFF
CDR3 DNA: TGTGCCAGCAGTTTTCAGGGCAATGAGCAGTTCTTC

J gene: TRBJ1-5
clone size: .
D gene: .
V gene: TRBV6-1
CDR3 protein: CASSEDGFSNQPQHF
CDR3 DNA: TGTGCCAGCAGTGAAGATGGCTTTAGCAATCAGCCCCAGCATTTT

J gene: TRBJ2-5
clone size: .
D gene: TRBD2
V gene: TRBV7-2
CDR3 protein: CASSPPGGSRETQYF
CDR3 DNA: TGTGCCAGCAGCCCTCCGGGGGGTAGTCGGGAGACCCAGTACTTC

J gene: TRBJ2-2
clone size: few
D gene: TRBD2
V gene: TRBV2
CDR3 protein: CASGGLGTTGELFF
CDR3 DNA: TGTGCCAGCGGGGGACTAGGTACCACCGGGGAGCTGTTTTTT

J gene: TRBJ1-4
clone size: .
D gene: .
V gene: TRBV25-1
CDR3 protein: CASSAQGNSNEKLFF
CDR3 DNA: TGTGCCAGCAGTGCGCAGGGGAACTCTAATGAAAAACTGTTTTTT

J gene: TRBJ2-3
clone size: .
D gene: TRBD2
V gene: TRBV5-1
CDR3 protein: CASRSGGRSTDTQYF
CDR3 DNA: TGCGCCAGCAGAAGCGGGGGGCGCAGCACAGATACGCAGTATTTT

J gene: TRBJ2-3
clone size: once
D gene: .
V gene: TRBV4-1
CDR3 protein: CASSPGQSTDTQYF
CDR3 DNA: TGCGCCAGCAGCCCTGGACAGAGCACAGATACGCAGTATTTT

J gene: TRBJ1-2
clone size: .
D gene: TRBD1
V gene: TRBV10-3
CDR3 protein: CAISVDRVYGYTF
CDR3 DNA: TGTGCCATCAGTGTAGACAGGGTCTATGGCTACACCTTC

J gene: TRBJ2-5
clone size: .
D gene: TRBD1
V gene: TRBV7-6
CDR3 protein: CASSAGTGGLETQYF
CDR3 DNA: TGTGCCAGCAGCGCCGGGACAGGGGGTCTAGAGACCCAGTACTTC

J gene: TRBJ2-1
clone size: .
D gene: TRBD2
V gene: TRBV5-1
CDR3 protein: CASSLGLLADSYNEQFF
CDR3 DNA: TGCGCCAGCAGCTTGGGACTACTAGCGGACTCCTACAATGAGCAGTTCTTC

J gene: TRBJ1-5
clone size: .
D gene: .
V gene: TRBV6-6
CDR3 protein: CASSYTTGKWQPQHF
CDR3 DNA: TGTGCCAGCAGTTACACTACAGGGAAGTGGCAGCCCCAGCATTTT

J gene: TRBJ2-7
clone size: .
D gene: .
V gene: TRBV5-1
CDR3 protein: CASSLGHLSYEQYF
CDR3 DNA: TGCGCCAGCAGCTTAGGACATCTCTCCTACGAGCAGTACTTC

J gene: TRBJ2-1
clone size: few
D gene: TRBD2
V gene: TRBV6-4
CDR3 protein: CASSGSRGGSYNEQFF
CDR3 DNA: TGTGCCAGCAGTGGGTCGCGGGGGGGCTCCTACAATGAGCAGTTCTTC

J gene: TRBJ2-3
clone size: .
D gene: .
V gene: TRBV7-9
CDR3 protein: CASSLSGLADTQYF
CDR3 DNA: TGTGCCAGCAGCTTATCAGGTTTGGCAGATACGCAGTATTTT

J gene: TRBJ2-5
clone size: .
D gene: .
V gene: TRBV5-4
CDR3 protein: CASSLRQTQETQYF
CDR3 DNA: TGTGCCAGCAGCTTGCGACAGACCCAAGAGACCCAGTACTTC

J gene: TRBJ2-7
clone size: .
D gene: TRBD1
V gene: TRBV7-6
CDR3 protein: CASSLTTGGLGEQYF
CDR3 DNA: TGTGCCAGCAGCTTAACGACAGGGGGCCTGGGCGAGCAGTACTTC

J gene: TRBJ2-7
clone size: .
D gene: TRBD1
V gene: TRBV9
CDR3 protein: CASSPGTARTYEQYF
CDR3 DNA: TGTGCCAGCAGCCCCGGGACAGCTAGAACCTACGAGCAGTACTTC

J gene: TRBJ2-1
clone size: .
D gene: .
V gene: TRBV19
CDR3 protein: CASGPWSSYNEQFF
CDR3 DNA: TGTGCCAGCGGCCCGTGGAGCTCCTACAATGAGCAGTTCTTC

J gene: TRBJ2-2
clone size: .
D gene: .
V gene: TRBV5-4
CDR3 protein: CASSPVVPTGELFF
CDR3 DNA: TGTGCCAGCAGCCCGGTAGTCCCCACCGGGGAGCTGTTTTTT

J gene: TRBJ2-2
clone size: once
D gene: .
V gene: TRBV2
CDR3 protein: CASREGGELFF
CDR3 DNA: TGTGCCAGCAGGGAGGGAGGGGAGCTGTTTTTT

J gene: TRBJ2-3
clone size: .
D gene: .
V gene: TRBV13
CDR3 protein: CASSSLGDFRKSDTQYF
CDR3 DNA: TGTGCCAGCAGCTCGCTGGGGGACTTCCGCAAGTCAGATACGCAGTATTTT

J gene: TRBJ2-2
clone size: .
D gene: TRBD1
V gene: TRBV5-1
CDR3 protein: CASSPGTGGHTGELFF
CDR3 DNA: TGCGCCAGCAGCCCAGGGACAGGGGGCCACACCGGGGAGCTGTTTTTT